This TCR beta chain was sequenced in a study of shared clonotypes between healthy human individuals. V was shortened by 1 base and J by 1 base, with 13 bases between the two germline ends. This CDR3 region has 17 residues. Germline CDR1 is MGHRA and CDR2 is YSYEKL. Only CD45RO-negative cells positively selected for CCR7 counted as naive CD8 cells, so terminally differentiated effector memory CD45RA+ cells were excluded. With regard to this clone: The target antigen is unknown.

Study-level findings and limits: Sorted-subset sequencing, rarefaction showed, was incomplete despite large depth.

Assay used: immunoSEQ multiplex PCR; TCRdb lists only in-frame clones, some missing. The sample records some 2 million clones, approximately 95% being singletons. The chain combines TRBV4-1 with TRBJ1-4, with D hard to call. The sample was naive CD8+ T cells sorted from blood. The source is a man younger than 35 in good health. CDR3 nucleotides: TGCGCCAGCAGCCAAGCTTACCCCGGGGAAACTAATGAAAAACTGTTTTTT. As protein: CASSQAYPGETNEKLFF.